A few counts support the clone carrying this T cell receptor (beta chain). The target antigen is unknown. The data were taken from a study of T-cell reconstitution after alpha-beta-depleted transplantation in children. Unmatched junction bases numbered 19, after V lost 5 bases and J lost 7 bases. CDR1 is SGHAT and CDR2 is FQDESV in the germline V gene (reference sequence). This CDR3 is built from 18 residues. Whole-study results and caveats: Newly generated T cells supplied most T-cell counts and diversity one year post-transplant.

A library of TCRbeta sequences, prepared with unique molecular identifiers, was generated. One entry per CDR3 protein, called by TCRdb with MiXCR from the PCR reads. The sample holds about 600,000 distinct CDR3 sequences, 23% seen once. The chain combines TRBV11-1 with TRBJ1-5; 8 bases map to TRBD1. The clonotype originates from a boy in the first two years of life who had a stem cell transplant for acute myeloid leukemia, so the T cells may come from the graft donor. The specimen comprised PBMCs, mostly from graft donor cells, sampled 360 days after TCRalphabeta/CD19-depleted stem cell transplant. The CDR3 region has the DNA TGTGCCAGCAGCACTGGTACCATCGGACAGGGAATAGGGCAGCCCCAGCATTTT. This encodes CASSTGTIGQGIGQPQHF. The full variable domain, its missing parts supplied by reference TRBV11-1 and TRBJ1-5, is EAEVAQSPRYKITEKSQAVAFWCDPISGHATLYWYRQILGQGPELLVQFQDESVVDDSQLPKDRFSAERLKGVDSTLKIQPAELGDSAMYLCASSTGTIGQGIGQPQHFGDGTRLSIL.